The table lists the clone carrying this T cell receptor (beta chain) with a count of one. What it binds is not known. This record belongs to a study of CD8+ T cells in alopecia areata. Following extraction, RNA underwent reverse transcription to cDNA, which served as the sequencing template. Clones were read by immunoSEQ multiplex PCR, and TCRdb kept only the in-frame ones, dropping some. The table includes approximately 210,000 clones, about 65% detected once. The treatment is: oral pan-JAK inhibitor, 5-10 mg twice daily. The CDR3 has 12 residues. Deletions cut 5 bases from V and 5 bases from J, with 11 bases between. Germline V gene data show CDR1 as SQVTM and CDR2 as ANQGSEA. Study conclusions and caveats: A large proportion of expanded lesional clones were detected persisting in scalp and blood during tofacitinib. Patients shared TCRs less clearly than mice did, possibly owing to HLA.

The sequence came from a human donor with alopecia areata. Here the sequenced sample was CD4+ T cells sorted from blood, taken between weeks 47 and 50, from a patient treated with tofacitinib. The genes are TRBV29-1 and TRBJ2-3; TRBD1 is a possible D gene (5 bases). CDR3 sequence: CSVRQGGDTQYF. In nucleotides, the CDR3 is TGCAGCGTTAGGCAGGGTGGAGATACGCAGTATTTT.